Here is one T cell receptor (beta chain) with its context. Its antigen is still unknown. TCRdb re-called the 5' RACE reads through MiXCR, storing one row per CDR3 protein. This repertoire shows under 550,000 distinct CDR3 sequences, about a fifth found once; its top ten account for about 16%. This entry is derived from a study of T cells after yellow fever vaccination. Study-wide points: Clonotypes found in both CD4 and CD8 compartments made up a small share.

V lost 2 bases and J lost 7, with 12 bases in between. The CDR3 extends over 14 amino acids. The germline V gene has CDR1 MNHEY and CDR2 SVGAGI. This TCR was sampled from a man aged 18-30 years who received the YFV17D yellow fever vaccine. The chain combines TRBV6-5 with TRBJ2-1; D is unclear. This sample comprised PBMCs, obtained approximately 22 days after the first yellow fever vaccination. The CDR3 is CASSYRPVKNEQFF. The CDR3 nucleotides are TGTGCCAGCAGTTACCGGCCTGTTAAGAATGAGCAGTTCTTC.